What follows are 18 T cell receptor beta chains derived from one specimen sequenced in a study of CD8+ T cells in alopecia areata. cDNA serving as the sequencing template came from extracted, reverse transcribed RNA. Sequencing was performed with immunoSEQ multiplex PCR; in TCRdb, only in-frame clones are kept and a portion is missing. The sample records roughly 250,000 clones, roughly 60% being singletons. Indicated treatment: oral pan-JAK inhibitor, 5-10 mg twice daily. Sequences were derived from CD4+ T cells sorted from blood, sampled at approximately week 52, from a patient treated with tofacitinib. Receptors originate from a human donor with alopecia areata.

Only a few counts were recorded for this clone. This CDR3 is CASSIIPGGNDAYNEQFF. Written as DNA, the CDR3 is TGTGCCAGTAGTATTATCCCAGGGGGCAATGATGCCTACAATGAGCAGTTCTTC. The V and J genes are TRBV19 and TRBJ2-1; TRBD1 matches 8 bases. Germline values: CDR1 LNHDA, CDR2 SQIVND (reference sequence). This CDR3 has 18 amino acids. With V trimmed by 3 bases and J by 2 bases, 12 bases remained unmatched.

The rearrangement uses TRBV2 and TRBJ1-2; D is possibly TRBD1 (5 bases). The V and J ends lost 2 bases and 8 bases respectively, with 15 bases between them. Germline CDR1 is SNHLY and CDR2 is FYNNEI. The CDR3 loop spans 14 amino acids. CDR3 coding DNA: TGTGCCAGCAGTGAAAGGGGACGCGAGCGGGGCTACACCTTC. Amino acids: CASSERGRERGYTF.

This clone was seen a single time. The chain uses TRBV2 and TRBJ1-1; no clear D. The CDR3 consists of 13 residues. V lost 2 bases to trimming and J lost 1 base, with 5 bases between them. Germline V gene lookup returns CDR1 SNHLY and CDR2 FYNNEI. The CDR3 nucleotides are TGTGCCAGCAGTGAACTGTGGAACACTGAAGCTTTCTTT. Its translation is CASSELWNTEAFF.

V usage is TRBV7-3 and J usage is TRBJ1-6; 7 bases are a match to TRBD1. The CDR3 loop spans 14 amino acids. In germline, CDR1 is SGHTA, CDR2 FQGTGA. J gave up 10 bases and V 5 bases, and 8 bases lay outside the gene matches. The CDR3 bases are TGTGCCAGCAGCCTTCGACAGGGTGAATCACCCCTCCACTTT. Its protein product is CASSLRQGESPLHF.

V usage is TRBV6-1 and J usage is TRBJ1-5; D is unresolved. Trimming took off 6 bases at V and 4 bases at J, with 10 bases between the two ends. Germline V CDR1 and CDR2: MNHNS, SASEGT. The CDR3 is made up of 13 amino acids. The CDR3 here is CASRLSVNQPQHF. CDR3 DNA: TGTGCCAGCAGGCTGAGCGTGAATCAGCCCCAGCATTTT.

This clone was recorded a few times. The V and J genes are TRBV9 and TRBJ2-1; 8 bases line up with TRBD1. V lost 1 base to trimming and J lost 8 bases; unmatched junction nucleotides: 8. The CDR3 has 15 amino acids. Germline lookup yields CDR1 SGDLS and CDR2 YYNGEE. CDR3 sequence (DNA): TGTGCCAGCAGCGTACAATACCAGGGGGCTGATGAGCAGTTCTTC. This translates into CASSVQYQGADEQFF. The variable domain in full, completed from reference TRBV9 and TRBJ2-1, reads DSGVTQTPKHLITATGQRVTLRCSPRSGDLSVYWYQQSLDQGLQFLIQYYNGEERAKGNILERFSAQQFPDLHSELNLSSLELGDSALYFCASSVQYQGADEQFFGPGTRLTVL.

The gene calls are TRBV27 and TRBJ2-7; TRBD1 matches at 7 bases. Trimming at V came to 6 bases and at J to 2 bases, leaving 7 bases not matched to a gene. The CDR3 is 14 amino acids. CDR1 is MNHEY, CDR2 SMNVEV, per germline (reference sequence). CDR3 coding DNA: TGTGCCAGCAGGCAGAGACAGGGCCCCTACGAGCAGTACTTC. It is translated as CASRQRQGPYEQYF.

This clone turned up a few times. The chain joins TRBV27 to TRBJ2-7; 11 bases are a match to TRBD1. CDR1 is MNHEY and CDR2 is SMNVEV in the germline V gene (reference sequence). This CDR3 is built from 14 residues. J was trimmed by 7 bases and V by 5 bases; bases with no gene match: 7. CDR3 DNA: TGTGCCAGCAGTCGCGGACAGGGGGCGGGTGAGCAGTACTTC. This codes for CASSRGQGAGEQYF.

For this clone: This CDR3 is also generated by other DNA sequences in the sample. The chain combines TRBV2 with TRBJ2-1; D may match TRBD1 or TRBD2 (5 bases each). Germline-derived CDR1 and CDR2 are SNHLY and FYNNEI. V lost 4 bases and J 1 base, leaving 8 bases between the germline ends. The CDR3 totals 14 residues. This CDR3 reads CASSGGLSYNEQFF. As DNA, the CDR3 is TGTGCCAGCAGTGGGGGGTTGTCCTACAATGAGCAGTTCTTC.

The chain is built from TRBV7-9 and TRBJ1-5; D not certain. CDR3 length: 18 amino acids. The germline V gene encodes CDR1 SEHNR and CDR2 FQNEAQ (reference sequence). The V end lost 3 bases, the J end lost 3 bases, and 21 bases lay between the germline ends. CDR3 protein: CASSLVLDLSSNNQPQHF. CDR3 in DNA: TGTGCCAGCAGCTTGGTTCTGGACCTCTCCTCCAACAATCAGCCCCAGCATTTT. Full variable domain (missing parts from reference TRBV7-9 and TRBJ1-5): DTGVSQNPRHKITKRGQNVTFRCDPISEHNRLYWYRQTLGQGPEFLTYFQNEAQLEKSRLLSDRFSAERPKGSFSTLEIQRTEQGDSAMYLCASSLVLDLSSNNQPQHFGDGTRLSIL.

V gene TRBV5-1 combines with J gene TRBJ2-3; 14 bases map to TRBD2. CDR1 and CDR2 (germline): SGHRS, YFSETQ. This CDR3 comprises 16 residues. Trimming took 4 bases from V and 3 from J; bases not matched to a gene: 4. The CDR3 spells CASSPGLAGVTDTQYF. The CDR3 DNA reads TGCGCCAGCAGCCCGGGACTAGCGGGGGTTACAGATACGCAGTATTTT.

This chain uses TRBV4-1 with TRBJ2-7; D is unresolved. The ends were cut back, 0 bases at V and 0 bases at J, with 9 bases in the middle. The CDR3 is 15 residues long. Per germline, CDR1 MGHRA and CDR2 YSYEKL. CDR3: CASSQDWLASYEQYF. The CDR3, as DNA: TGCGCCAGCAGCCAAGATTGGCTTGCCTCCTACGAGCAGTACTTC.

This clone was found once. The chain recombines TRBV29-1 with TRBJ2-1, with TRBD2 matching over 9 bases. Germline values: CDR1 SQVTM, CDR2 ANQGSEA. J gave up 5 bases and V 8 bases, and 10 bases lay outside the gene matches. The CDR3 has 14 residues. In DNA, the CDR3 is TGCAGCCATGGCGGGCTAGCGGGGAACAATGAGCAGTTCTTC. Translated, it gives CSHGGLAGNNEQFF.

The chain has TRBV9 and TRBJ2-7, with 7 nucleotides matching TRBD1. V lost 0 bases to trimming and J lost 0 bases; unmatched junction nucleotides: 0. This CDR3 region has 14 residues. Germline V gives CDR1 SGDLS, CDR2 YYNGEE. The CDR3 loop reads CASSVEGASYEQYF. CDR3 bases: TGTGCCAGCAGCGTAGAGGGGGCCTCCTACGAGCAGTACTTC.

This clone was counted between two and nine times. The rearrangement uses TRBV5-1 and TRBJ2-6; D is uncertain. The CDR3 is 15 residues long. Germline loops: CDR1 SGHRS, CDR2 YFSETQ. Trimming removed 0 bases from V and 1 base from J, with 5 bases in between. The CDR3 protein is CASSLVLSGANVLTF. Here the CDR3 DNA reads TGCGCCAGCAGCTTGGTACTATCTGGGGCCAACGTCCTGACTTTC.

The J gene is TRBJ2-7, the V gene TRBV29-1; 10 positions agree with TRBD2. V lost 6 bases, J lost 1 base, and 9 bases stayed unmatched. This CDR3 region has 15 residues. CDR1 and CDR2 (germline): SQVTM, ANQGSEA. CDR3 in DNA: TGCAGCGTGCGCGAAGGGACTAGCGAATCCTACGAGCAGTACTTC. Translation gives CSVREGTSESYEQYF.

The chain recombines TRBV29-1 with TRBJ1-2; tentative D call: TRBD1 (5 bases). The CDR3 extends over 12 amino acids. Trimming took 7 bases from V and 3 from J, leaving 12 bases between them. CDR1 and CDR2 from the germline V gene are SQVTM and ANQGSEA. This CDR3 reads CSDGTGHYGYTF. As DNA, the CDR3 is TGCAGCGACGGAACGGGGCACTATGGCTACACCTTC.

The CDR3 region is CASSQPLAGNYYEQYF. As DNA, the CDR3 is TGCGCCAGCAGCCAACCCCTGGCCGGGAACTACTACGAGCAGTACTTC. J is TRBJ2-7 and V is TRBV4-1; TRBD2 might be the D (5 bases). The germline V gene encodes CDR1 MGHRA and CDR2 YSYEKL. The V and J ends lost 2 bases and 3 bases respectively, with 17 bases between them. CDR3 size: 16 residues.